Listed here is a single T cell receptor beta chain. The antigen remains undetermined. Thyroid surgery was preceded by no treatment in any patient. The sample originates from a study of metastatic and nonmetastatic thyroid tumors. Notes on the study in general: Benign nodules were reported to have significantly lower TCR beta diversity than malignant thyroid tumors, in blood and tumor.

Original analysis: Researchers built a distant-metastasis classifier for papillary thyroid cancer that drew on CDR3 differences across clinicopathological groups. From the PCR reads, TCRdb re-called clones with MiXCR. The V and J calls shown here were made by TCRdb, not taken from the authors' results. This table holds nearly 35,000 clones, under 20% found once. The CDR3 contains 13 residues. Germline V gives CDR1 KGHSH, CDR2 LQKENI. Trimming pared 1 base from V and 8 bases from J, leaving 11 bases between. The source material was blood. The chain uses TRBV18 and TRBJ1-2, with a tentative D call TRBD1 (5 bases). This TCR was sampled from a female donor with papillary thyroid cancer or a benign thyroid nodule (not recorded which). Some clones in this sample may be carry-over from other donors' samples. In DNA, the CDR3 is TGTGCCAGCTCACCACGACAGAGTGAGGGCTACACCTTC. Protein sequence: CASSPRQSEGYTF.